A single sample is the source of the 14 T cell receptor beta chains below, sequenced in a study of cytomegalovirus exposure and HLA in healthy donors. The PCR contained 60 Vbeta and 13 Jbeta primers. Assay: immunoSEQ multiplex PCR; the TCRdb copy retains only in-frame clones and omits some. The sample holds approximately 220,000 clones, over 80% seen once. Material for sequencing was PBMCs. These receptors originate from a boy aged 2-15 years in good health and CMV-seronegative.

V is TRBV5-4 and J is TRBJ1-4, with TRBD1 identical over 9 bases. The CDR3 consists of 16 residues. From germline, CDR1 is SGHNT and CDR2 YYREEE (reference sequence). V gave up 4 bases and J gave up 2 bases; unmatched junction bases: 6. The CDR3 region is CASSPTGGATNEKLFF. The DNA for the CDR3 is TGTGCCAGCAGCCCAACAGGGGGCGCGACTAATGAAAAACTGTTTTTT.

This clone was detected once. The V gene is TRBV5-6, the J gene TRBJ2-5; a possible D gene is TRBD1 (6 bases). The V end was cut by 0 bases, the J end by 7 bases, with 10 bases between. Per the germline V gene, CDR1 is SGHDT and CDR2 is YYEEEE. This CDR3 region has 13 residues. CDR3 nucleotides: TGTGCCAGCAGCTTGGGGGGGCAGGCGACCCAGTACTTC. This translates into CASSLGGQATQYF.

The chain combines TRBV7-9 with TRBJ2-5, with a weak D call TRBD1 (5 bases). The J call may be faulty, since TRBJ2-7 better matches the DNA end. Germline loops: CDR1 SEHNR, CDR2 FQNEAQ (reference sequence). This CDR3 region has 15 residues. CDR3 region: CASSLDRSGIHEQYF. CDR3 nucleotides: TGTGCCAGCAGCTTAGATCGCTCAGGGATCCACGAGCAGTACTTC.

The rearrangement joins TRBV5-8 to TRBJ1-5; 11 bases fit TRBD1. The CDR3 is 15 amino acids. Per germline, CDR1 SGHTS and CDR2 YDEGEE. The V and J ends lost 3 bases and 4 bases, in that order; junction bases with no gene match: 3. CDR3 region: CASSWGTGGNQPQHF. DNA for the CDR3: TGTGCCAGCAGCTGGGGGACAGGGGGTAATCAGCCCCAGCATTTT.

The chain recombines TRBV12-2 with TRBJ1-3. TRBV12-2 is deemed a pseudogene. CDR3 size: 19 residues. The CDR3 reads CASRLISEAGRLAGNTIYF. The CDR3 bases are TGTGCAAGTCGCTTAATCTCGGAGGCAGGGAGGCTTGCTGGAAACACCATATATTTT.

The count of this clone is one. This rearrangement joins TRBV6-5 to TRBJ2-1, with D perhaps TRBD2 (5 bases). Germline assignment: CDR1 MNHEY and CDR2 SVGAGI. There are 15 residues in the CDR3. Trimming left V 0 bases short and J 3 bases short, with 9 bases between. The CDR3 DNA reads TGTGCCAGCAGTTACTCGAGGGTTAGCTACAATGAGCAGTTCTTC. It codes for CASSYSRVSYNEQFF.

The gene calls are TRBV7-9 and TRBJ2-5; no firm D call. Trimming cost V 5 bases and J 3 bases, with 10 bases left between them. This CDR3 region has 13 residues. Germline CDR1 SEHNR, CDR2 FQNEAQ (reference sequence). The chain's CDR3 is CASSPKLKETQYF. The CDR3 nucleotides read TGTGCCAGCAGCCCGAAGCTGAAAGAGACCCAGTACTTC.

The rearrangement uses TRBV19 and TRBJ1-5; 7 positions match TRBD1. The CDR3 is made up of 13 amino acids. The J segment lost 2 bases and the V segment lost 9 bases, leaving 4 bases of the junction unmatched. Germline CDR1 LNHDA, CDR2 SQIVND (reference sequence). The CDR3 here is CASSDRGNQPQHF. In DNA, the CDR3 is TGTGCCAGCTCCGACAGGGGCAATCAGCCCCAGCATTTT.

The genes are TRBV7-9 and TRBJ1-2; a possible D gene is TRBD1 (6 bases). V was pared by 5 bases and J by 0 bases, with 19 bases between. The CDR3 is 17 amino acids. The germline gives CDR1 SEHNR, CDR2 FQNEAQ (reference sequence). CDR3 loop: CASSRSNRVEANYGYTF. The CDR3 DNA is TGTGCCAGCAGCCGATCGAACAGGGTGGAAGCTAACTATGGCTACACCTTC.

The J gene is TRBJ1-2, the V gene TRBV30; 7 bases align to TRBD1. V shed 1 base, J shed 4 bases, and the junction held 0 bases outside the gene matches. Germline CDR1 and CDR2: GTSNPN and SVGIG (reference sequence). The CDR3 totals 12 residues. CDR3 in amino acids: CAWSGQGYGYTF. CDR3 sequence (DNA): TGTGCCTGGAGTGGACAGGGCTATGGCTACACCTTC.

As for this clone: One end of the junction is discordant with germline, which a read error may explain. The chain has TRBV7-7 and TRBJ2-1; tentatively, D is TRBD1 (5 bases). Germline CDR1 SSHAT, CDR2 FNYEAQ (reference sequence). This CDR3 has 15 amino acids. In DNA form, the CDR3 reads TGTGCTAGCAGCTTATCAGGGCGTAAGGATAATGAGCAGTTCTTC. Translated: CASSLSGRKDNEQFF.

The J gene is TRBJ2-2, the V gene TRBV5-4; 9 bases are shared with TRBD1. V was clipped by 3 bases and J by 1 base; unmatched bases: 1. This CDR3 region has 15 residues. Germline CDR1 is SGHNT and CDR2 is YYREEE (reference sequence). CDR3 region: CASSSGQGNTGELFF. The CDR3, as DNA: TGTGCCAGCAGCTCGGGACAGGGGAACACCGGGGAGCTGTTTTTT.

The J gene is TRBJ2-1, the V gene TRBV7-2; the D gene is possibly TRBD2 (5 bases). Trimming left V 4 bases short and J 7 bases short, with 11 bases between. There are 13 residues in the CDR3. Germline-derived CDR1 and CDR2 are SGHTA and FQGNSA. DNA of the CDR3: TGTGCCAGCAGCTATGGTGAGGGAAATGAGCAGTTCTTC. Protein sequence: CASSYGEGNEQFF.

V gene TRBV6-5 combines with J gene TRBJ1-1; 9 bases are shared with TRBD1. V shed 6 bases, J shed 2 bases, and the junction held 4 bases outside the gene matches. The CDR3 contains 14 residues. In germline, CDR1 is MNHEY, CDR2 SVGAGI. The CDR3: CASSYRGRNTEAFF. CDR3 nucleotide sequence: TGTGCCAGCAGCTACAGGGGGCGAAACACTGAAGCTTTCTTT.